Listed below are T cell receptor beta chains from one sample, sequenced in a study of CD8+CD57+ T cells in acquired aplastic anemia. TCRdb reprocessed the reads with MiXCR, giving one entry per CDR3 protein. The sample records roughly 170,000 distinct CDR3 sequences, nearly 50% being singletons. Source material: sorted CD4+, CD8+, or CD8+CD57+ T cells (not recorded which) from PBMCs. These receptors originate from a human donor with aplastic anemia. The CDR3 runs from the conserved cysteine through the conserved F or W. D genes are given only for firm matches. Size tells how often a clone was seen (once, few, many) or the class of an expanded clone, and some rows leave it out.

d_gene	abundance	v_gene	j_gene	CDR3nt	CDR3aa
TRBD1	.	TRBV29-1	TRBJ1-1	TGCAGCGTCGACCCGGGACAGGGAAGGACTGAAGCTTTCTTT	CSVDPGQGRTEAFF
.	once	TRBV14	TRBJ2-2	TGTGCCAGCAGCTCGCTGGGTCCTTCCACCGGGGAGCTGTTTTTT	CASSSLGPSTGELFF
.	.	TRBV20-1	TRBJ1-1	TGCAGTGCCGGAGGGGGGGCCCAGAACACTGAAGCTTTCTTT	CSAGGGAQNTEAFF
.	.	TRBV18	TRBJ1-6	TGTGCCAGCTCACCCCGGGACTCACCGAGCTCCTATAATTCACCCCTCCACTTT	CASSPRDSPSSYNSPLHF
TRBD2	.	TRBV6-1	TRBJ2-1	TGTGCCAGCAGTGAAGCGACCCTAGCGGGGATTACCTACAATGAGCAGTTCTTC	CASSEATLAGITYNEQFF
TRBD2	many	TRBV20-1	TRBJ2-4	TGCAGTGCTAGAGATAAAGCGGGGCCGATTCAGTACTTC	CSARDKAGPIQYF
.	.	TRBV19	TRBJ1-1	TGTGCCAGTAGTATGGGCACTGAAGCTTTCTTT	CASSMGTEAFF
.	.	TRBV19	TRBJ1-6	TGTGCCAGCGCCGGGATTGGGTTTAATTCACCCCTCCACTTT	CASAGIGFNSPLHF
.	.	TRBV15	TRBJ1-1	TGTGCCACCAGCAGAGCGTTGGGGATCACTGAAGCTTTCTTT	CATSRALGITEAFF
.	.	TRBV2	TRBJ1-2	TGTGCCAGCAGTGAGGTCAGGCCCGACTTC	CASSEVRPDF
TRBD2	many	TRBV2	TRBJ2-2	TGTGCCAGCAGTGACTACCCGGGGGGGCGGACCGGGGAGCTGTTTTTT	CASSDYPGGRTGELFF
.	few	TRBV29-1	TRBJ2-3	TGCAGCGTTGCGTTCCGGGCAGATACGCAGTATTTT	CSVAFRADTQYF
TRBD2	.	TRBV5-5	TRBJ2-7	TGTGCCAGCAGCTTGACTAGCGGGCCCTACGAGCAGTACTTC	CASSLTSGPYEQYF
TRBD1	.	TRBV30	TRBJ1-2	TGTGCCTGGCAAAGGGACAGTAGCGGCTACACCTTC	CAWQRDSSGYTF
.	once	TRBV5-4	TRBJ1-4	TGTGCCAGCAGCTTGGATCTTCAGGGTACGCAAAAACTGTTTTTT	CASSLDLQGTQKLFF
TRBD1	.	TRBV10-1	TRBJ2-7	TGCGCCAGCAGCGCAGGGGGCTACCACGAGCAGTACTTC	CASSAGGYHEQYF
.	.	TRBV3-1	TRBJ1-6	TGTGCCAGCAGCCAAGTCGGGGGGGGTTCACCCCTCCACTTT	CASSQVGGGSPLHF
.	.	TRBV2	TRBJ1-2	TGTGCCAGCAGTGCCCTAAAAGGGCAGGGGTATGGCTACACCTTC	CASSALKGQGYGYTF
.	.	TRBV6-1	TRBJ2-3	TGTGCCAGCAGTGCAAACACCGGCACAGATACGCAGTATTTT	CASSANTGTDTQYF
.	.	TRBV7-2	TRBJ1-5	TGTGCCAGCAGCTTAGGGAACCCTCAGCCCCAGCATTTT	CASSLGNPQPQHF
TRBD2	.	TRBV2	TRBJ2-1	TGTGCCAGCAGCTACTCTGCACTAGCGGGAGTCTACAATGAGCAGTTCTTC	CASSYSALAGVYNEQFF